A single sample is the source of the 6 T cell receptor beta chains below, sequenced in a study of glioma-infiltrating T cells after dendritic cell vaccination (dated by TCRdb to the mid-2010s). The time point label, read with the paper, signifies: after dendritic cell vaccination, including at tumor progression/relapse. Library preparation was by the immunoSEQ multiplex PCR assay. Entries here come from immuneACCESS through TCRdb and include only in-frame sequences with V and J called. Some clones fail to appear in such tables; in the studies checked, an unresolved V gene covers under half of the shortfall, and the cause of the remainder is unknown. In all, the sample holds 65,000 or so clones, and roughly 86% of those were seen once. The biggest ten clones account for 9.5% to 13% of the sample. The sequences come from blood, collected after dendritic cell vaccination. All receptors derive from a human donor with glioblastoma.

The chain is built from TRBV7-3 and TRBJ2-1; weak D call: TRBD2 (6 bases). CDR1 and CDR2 from the germline V gene are SGHTA and FQGTGA. CDR3 length: 19 amino acids. Trimming shortened V by 5 bases and J by 3 bases, and 26 bases separated the two germline ends. For the CDR3, the DNA is TGTGCCAGCAGCCTTACCGCATCTAAAAATAGCGGAAACTACAATGAGCAGTTCTTC. Translated, it gives CASSLTASKNSGNYNEQFF. Combining the CDR3 with reference TRBV7-3 and TRBJ2-1 gives the whole variable domain GAGVSQTPSNKVTEKGKYVELRCDPISGHTALYWYRQSLGQGPEFLIYFQGTGAADDSGLPNDRFFAVRPEGSVSTLKIQRTERGDSAVYLCASSLTASKNSGNYNEQFFGPGTRLTVL.

This sequence joins TRBV5-1 and TRBJ2-3, with TRBD2 matching 13 bases. This CDR3 is built from 19 residues. From germline, CDR1 is SGHRS and CDR2 YFSETQ. V lost 1 base to trimming and J lost 6 bases; unmatched junction nucleotides: 14. In nucleotides, the CDR3 is TGCGCCAGCAGCTTGTCCGCCATGACTAGCGGGAGGTCTATGGATACGCAGTATTTT. This codes for CASSLSAMTSGRSMDTQYF. The variable domain in full, with the rest retrieved from reference TRBV5-1 and TRBJ2-3, is KAGVTQTPRYLIKTRGQQVTLSCSPISGHRSVSWYQQTPGQGLQFLFEYFSETQRNKGNFPGRFSGRQFSNSRSEMNVSTLELGDSALYLCASSLSAMTSGRSMDTQYFGPGTRLTVL.

CDR3 residues: CASRGEVVTGELFF. DNA of the CDR3: TGTGCCAGTAGAGGGGAGGTCGTGACCGGGGAGCTGTTTTTT. The chain carries TRBV19 and TRBJ2-2; D is possibly TRBD2 (6 bases). Germline loops: CDR1 LNHDA, CDR2 SQIVND (reference sequence). V shed 6 bases and J shed 5 bases, with 13 bases lying between them. The CDR3 has 14 residues.

This chain connects TRBV6-6 to TRBJ2-3; D possibly corresponds to TRBD1 (5 bases). The germline V gene encodes CDR1 MNHNY and CDR2 SVGAGI (reference sequence). V lost 6 bases, J lost 3 bases, and 19 bases lay in between. The CDR3 has 16 amino acids. CDR3 sequence reads: CASRPKGYPATDTQYF. The CDR3 DNA reads as TGTGCCAGCAGACCTAAGGGGTACCCAGCAACAGATACGCAGTATTTT.

The rearrangement links TRBV5-1 to TRBJ1-4; unclear D gene. There are 15 residues in the CDR3. Trimming shortened V by 0 bases and J by 7 bases, and 13 bases separated the two germline ends. Germline CDR1 is SGHRS and CDR2 is YFSETQ. The CDR3 region has the DNA TGCGCCAGCAGCTTGGCTGGCCAAACCAGTGAAAAACTGTTTTTT. Its translation: CASSLAGQTSEKLFF.

The chain employs TRBV10-2 and TRBJ2-7, with 14 positions matching TRBD2. CDR3 length: 17 residues. Trimming at V came to 0 bases and at J to 5 bases, leaving 6 bases not matched to a gene. The germline gives CDR1 WSHSY, CDR2 SAAADI. For the CDR3, the DNA is TGCGCCAGCAGTGAGTCGACTCGGACTAGCGGGAGGAACGAGCAGTACTTC. This sequence encodes CASSESTRTSGRNEQYF.